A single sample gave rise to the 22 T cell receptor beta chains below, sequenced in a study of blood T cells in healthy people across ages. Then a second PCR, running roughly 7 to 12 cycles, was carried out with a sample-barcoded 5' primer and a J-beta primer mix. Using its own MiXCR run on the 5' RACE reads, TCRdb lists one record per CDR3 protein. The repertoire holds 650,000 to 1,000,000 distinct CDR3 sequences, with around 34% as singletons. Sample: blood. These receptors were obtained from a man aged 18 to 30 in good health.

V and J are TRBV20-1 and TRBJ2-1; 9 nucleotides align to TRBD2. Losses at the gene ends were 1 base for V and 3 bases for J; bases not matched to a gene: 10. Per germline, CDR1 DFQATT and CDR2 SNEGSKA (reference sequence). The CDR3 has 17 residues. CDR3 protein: CSARAVSRAGGYNEQFF. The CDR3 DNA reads TGCAGTGCTAGAGCCGTCTCAAGAGCGGGGGGCTACAATGAGCAGTTCTTC.

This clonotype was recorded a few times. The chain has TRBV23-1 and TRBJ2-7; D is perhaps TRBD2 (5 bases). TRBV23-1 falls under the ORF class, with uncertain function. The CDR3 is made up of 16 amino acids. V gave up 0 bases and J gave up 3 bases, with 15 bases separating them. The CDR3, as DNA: TGCGCCAGCAGTCAATCGCGACGGGGTGGTGTCTACGAGCAGTACTTC. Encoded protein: CASSQSRRGGVYEQYF.

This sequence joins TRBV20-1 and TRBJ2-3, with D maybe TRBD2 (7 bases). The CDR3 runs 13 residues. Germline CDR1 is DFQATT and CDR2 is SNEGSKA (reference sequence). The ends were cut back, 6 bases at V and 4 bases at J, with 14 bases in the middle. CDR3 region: CSAHTGGADTQYF. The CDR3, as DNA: TGCAGTGCCCATACGGGGGGCGCAGATACGCAGTATTTT.

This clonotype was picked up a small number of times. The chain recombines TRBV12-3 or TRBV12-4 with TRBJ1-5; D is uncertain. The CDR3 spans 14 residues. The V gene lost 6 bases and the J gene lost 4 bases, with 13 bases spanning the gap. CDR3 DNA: TGTGCCAGCAGCCATTCGGTGGGTAATCAGCCCCAGCATTTT. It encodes CASSHSVGNQPQHF.

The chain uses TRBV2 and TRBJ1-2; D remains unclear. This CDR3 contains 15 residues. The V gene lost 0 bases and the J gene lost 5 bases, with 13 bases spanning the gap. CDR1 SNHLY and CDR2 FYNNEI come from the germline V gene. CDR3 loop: CASSEAGIASYGYTF. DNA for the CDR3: TGTGCCAGCAGTGAAGCCGGGATTGCTTCTTATGGCTACACCTTC.

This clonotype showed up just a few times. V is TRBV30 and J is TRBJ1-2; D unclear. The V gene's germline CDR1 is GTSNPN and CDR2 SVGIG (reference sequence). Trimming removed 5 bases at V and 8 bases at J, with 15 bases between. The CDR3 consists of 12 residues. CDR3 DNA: TGTGCCTGGTTAAGGACCGCCTTGGGCTACACCTTC. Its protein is CAWLRTALGYTF.

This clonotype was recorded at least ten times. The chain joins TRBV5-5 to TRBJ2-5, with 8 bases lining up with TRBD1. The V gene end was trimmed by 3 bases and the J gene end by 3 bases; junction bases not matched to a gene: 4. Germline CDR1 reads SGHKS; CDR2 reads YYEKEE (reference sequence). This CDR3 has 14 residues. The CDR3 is CASSSGTGEETQYF. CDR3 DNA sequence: TGTGCCAGCAGCTCCGGGACAGGAGAAGAGACCCAGTACTTC.

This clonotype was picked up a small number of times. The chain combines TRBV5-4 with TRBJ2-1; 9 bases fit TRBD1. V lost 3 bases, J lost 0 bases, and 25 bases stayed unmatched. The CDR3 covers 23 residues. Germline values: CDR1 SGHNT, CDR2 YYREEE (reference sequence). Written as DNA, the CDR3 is TGTGCCAGCAGCTCGACACAGGGGGCTCGAGCGGGGTCCTTCTTGACCTCCTACAATGAGCAGTTCTTC. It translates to CASSSTQGARAGSFLTSYNEQFF. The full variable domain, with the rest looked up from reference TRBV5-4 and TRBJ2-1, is ETGVTQSPTHLIKTRGQQVTLRCSSQSGHNTVSWYQQALGQGPQFIFQYYREEENGRGNFPPRFSGLQFPNYSSELNVNALELDDSALYLCASSSTQGARAGSFLTSYNEQFFGPGTRLTVL.

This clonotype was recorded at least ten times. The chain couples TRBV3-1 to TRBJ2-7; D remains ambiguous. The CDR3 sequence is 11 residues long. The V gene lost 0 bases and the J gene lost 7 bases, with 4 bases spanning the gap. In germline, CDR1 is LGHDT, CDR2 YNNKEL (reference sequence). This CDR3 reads CASSQDEEQYF. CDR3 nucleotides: TGTGCCAGCAGCCAAGATGAAGAGCAGTACTTC.

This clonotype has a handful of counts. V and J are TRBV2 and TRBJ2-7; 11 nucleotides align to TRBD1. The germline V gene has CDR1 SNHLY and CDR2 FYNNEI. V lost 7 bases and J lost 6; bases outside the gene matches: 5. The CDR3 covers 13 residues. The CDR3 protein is CASKGQGAFEQYF. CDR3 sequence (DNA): TGTGCCAGCAAAGGACAGGGGGCTTTCGAGCAGTACTTC.

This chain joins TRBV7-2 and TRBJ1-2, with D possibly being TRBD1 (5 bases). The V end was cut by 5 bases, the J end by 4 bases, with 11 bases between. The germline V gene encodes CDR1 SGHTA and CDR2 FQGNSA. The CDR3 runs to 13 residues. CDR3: CASSPTTVYGYTF. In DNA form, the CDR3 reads TGTGCCAGCAGCCCCACGACAGTCTATGGCTACACCTTC.

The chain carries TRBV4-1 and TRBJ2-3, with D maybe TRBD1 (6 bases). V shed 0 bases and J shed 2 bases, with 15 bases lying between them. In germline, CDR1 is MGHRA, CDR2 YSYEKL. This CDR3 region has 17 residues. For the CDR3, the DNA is TGCGCCAGCAGCCAAGACCACAGGGAGCCCTTCACAGATACGCAGTATTTT. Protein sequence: CASSQDHREPFTDTQYF.

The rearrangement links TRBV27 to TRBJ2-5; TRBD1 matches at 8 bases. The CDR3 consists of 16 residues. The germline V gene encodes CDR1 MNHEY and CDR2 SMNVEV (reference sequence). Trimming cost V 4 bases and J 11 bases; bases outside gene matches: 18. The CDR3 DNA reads TGTGCCAGCAGTTCACGGACAGGGACAGGTTACAATGAGCAGTACTTC. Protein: CASSSRTGTGYNEQYF.

CDR3 sequence (DNA): TGTGCCAGCAGCTTATCGGTAGGGCGGGGGGGCACAGATACGCAGTATTTT. It encodes CASSLSVGRGGTDTQYF. The chain couples TRBV7-2 to TRBJ2-3; TRBD2 matches 8 bases. Germline loops: CDR1 SGHTA, CDR2 FQGNSA. CDR3 length: 17 amino acids. Losses at the gene ends were 2 bases for V and 1 base for J; bases not matched to a gene: 8.

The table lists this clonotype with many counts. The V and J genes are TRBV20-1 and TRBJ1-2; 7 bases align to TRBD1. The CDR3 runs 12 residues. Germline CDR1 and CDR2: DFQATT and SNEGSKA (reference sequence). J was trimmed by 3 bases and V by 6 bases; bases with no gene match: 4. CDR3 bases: TGCAGTGCAGGGGGCGGCCACTATGGCTACACCTTC. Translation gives CSAGGGHYGYTF.

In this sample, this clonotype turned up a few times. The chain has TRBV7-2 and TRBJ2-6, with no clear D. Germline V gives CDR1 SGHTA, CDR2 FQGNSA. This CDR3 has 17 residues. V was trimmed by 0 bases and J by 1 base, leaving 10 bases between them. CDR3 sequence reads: CASSLALRLSGANVLTF. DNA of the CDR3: TGTGCCAGCAGCTTAGCGCTCAGGTTATCTGGGGCCAACGTCCTGACTTTC.

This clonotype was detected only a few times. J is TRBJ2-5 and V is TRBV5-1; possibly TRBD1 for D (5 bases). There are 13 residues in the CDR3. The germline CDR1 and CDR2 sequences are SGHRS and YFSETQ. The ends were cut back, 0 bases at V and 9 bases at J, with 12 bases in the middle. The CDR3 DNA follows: TGCGCCAGCAGCTTGGACAGGAAGGAGTCCCAGTACTTC. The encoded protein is CASSLDRKESQYF.

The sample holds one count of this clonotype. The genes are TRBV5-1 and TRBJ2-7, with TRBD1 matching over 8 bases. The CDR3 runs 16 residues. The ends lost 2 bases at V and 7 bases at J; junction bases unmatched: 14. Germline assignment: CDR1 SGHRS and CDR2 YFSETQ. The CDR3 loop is CASSFPRQGSNNEQYF. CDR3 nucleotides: TGCGCCAGCAGCTTTCCCAGACAGGGGTCCAACAATGAGCAGTACTTC.

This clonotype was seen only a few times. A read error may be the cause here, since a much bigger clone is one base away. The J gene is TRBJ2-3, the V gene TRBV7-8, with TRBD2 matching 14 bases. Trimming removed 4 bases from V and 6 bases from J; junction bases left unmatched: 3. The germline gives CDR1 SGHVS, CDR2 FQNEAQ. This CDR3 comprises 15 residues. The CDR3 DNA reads TGTGCCAGCAGCTGGACTAGCGGGGGGTTCGATACGCAGTATTTT. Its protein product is CASSWTSGGFDTQYF.

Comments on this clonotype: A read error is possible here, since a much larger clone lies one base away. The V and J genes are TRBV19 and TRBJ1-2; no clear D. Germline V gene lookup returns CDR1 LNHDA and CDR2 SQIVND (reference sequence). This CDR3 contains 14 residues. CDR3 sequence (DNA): TGTGCCAGTAGTTCCGGACGGGTCGTCTATGGCTGCACCTTC. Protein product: CASSSGRVVYGCTF.

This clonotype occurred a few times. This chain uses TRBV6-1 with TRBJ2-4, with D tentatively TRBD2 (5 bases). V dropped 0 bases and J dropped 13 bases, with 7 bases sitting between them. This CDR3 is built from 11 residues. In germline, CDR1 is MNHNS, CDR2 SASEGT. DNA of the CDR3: TGTGCCAGCAGTGAAGCCTGGGAGCAGTACTTC. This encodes CASSEAWEQYF.

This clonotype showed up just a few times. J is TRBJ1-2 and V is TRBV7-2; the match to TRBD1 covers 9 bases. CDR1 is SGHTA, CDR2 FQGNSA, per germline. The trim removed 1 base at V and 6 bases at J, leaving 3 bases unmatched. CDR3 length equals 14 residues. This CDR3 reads CASSLEGQGNGYTF. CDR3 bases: TGTGCCAGCAGCTTAGAGGGACAGGGAAATGGCTACACCTTC. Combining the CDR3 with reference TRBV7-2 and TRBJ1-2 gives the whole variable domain GAGVSQSPSNKVTEKGKDVELRCDPISGHTALYWYRQSLGQGLEFLIYFQGNSAPDKSGLPSDRFSAERTGGSVSTLTIQRTQQEDSAVYLCASSLEGQGNGYTFGSGTRLTVV.